A single sample is the source of the 20 T cell receptor beta chains below, sequenced in a study of OX40 agonist ivuxolimab in advanced cancers. The protocol was immunoSEQ multiplex PCR, while the TCRdb copy is restricted to in-frame clones and leaves out a portion. The sample has 35,000 to 55,000 clones, roughly 87% seen once. Sequencing used CD4+ or CD8+ T cells sorted from blood, obtained in a trial of the OX40 agonist ivuxolimab. The receptors here all came from an adult with an advanced solid tumor such as melanoma, head and neck, liver or kidney cancer.

V and J are TRBV27 and TRBJ2-1, with TRBD2 matching over 7 bases. The CDR3 runs to 15 residues. With V trimmed by 5 bases and J by 9 bases, 13 bases remained unmatched. Germline lookup yields CDR1 MNHEY and CDR2 SMNVEV (reference sequence). The CDR3 here is CASSAGGSWIIEQFF. The CDR3 nucleotides are TGTGCCAGCAGTGCTGGCGGGAGTTGGATAATTGAGCAGTTCTTC.

The J gene is TRBJ2-2, the V gene TRBV28; D not certain. With 4 bases removed from V and 1 base from J, the gap between germline ends came to 10 bases. Looked up from germline, CDR1 is MDHEN and CDR2 is SYDVKM. The CDR3 covers 15 residues. This chain's CDR3 is CASSSLSRNTGELFF. The CDR3 DNA is TGTGCCAGCAGTTCGTTATCCAGGAACACCGGGGAGCTGTTTTTT.

This chain joins TRBV2 and TRBJ2-7; D is uncertain. The CDR3 has 10 residues. Trimming pared 9 bases from V and 3 bases from J, leaving 6 bases between. CDR1 and CDR2 (germline): SNHLY, FYNNEI. CDR3 in amino acids: CASSNYEQYF. As DNA, the CDR3 is TGTGCCAGTTCCAACTACGAGCAGTACTTC. The full variable domain, rest sourced from reference TRBV2 and TRBJ2-7, is EPEVTQTPSHQVTQMGQEVILRCVPISNHLYFYWYRQILGQKVEFLVSFYNNEISEKSEIFDDQFSVERPDGSNFTLKIRSTKLEDSAMYFCASSNYEQYFGPGTRLTVT.

This clone showed up just once. The chain recombines TRBV12-2 with TRBJ2-7; the table's D call TRBD2 went unverified against the DNA. TRBV12-2 is listed as a pseudogene. CDR3 size: 19 residues. CDR3 sequence (DNA): TGTGCAAGTCGCTCTCACCCCCCCCTAGGAGGGCCCATCGCCTACGAGCAGTACTTC. It codes for CASRSHPPLGGPIAYEQYF.

V and J are TRBV5-4 and TRBJ2-5, with 10 positions matching TRBD2. This CDR3 comprises 17 residues. Looked up from germline, CDR1 is SGHNT and CDR2 is YYREEE (reference sequence). V lost 4 bases and J lost 2; bases outside the gene matches: 11. The DNA for the CDR3 is TGTGCCAGCAGCCCTCGGCCGCTAGCGGGAGTGCAAGAGACCCAGTACTTC. It is translated as CASSPRPLAGVQETQYF.

This clone was seen a handful of times. The chain links TRBV5-1 to TRBJ2-1; a possible D gene is TRBD2 (6 bases). The CDR3 is 15 amino acids. Germline V lookup: CDR1 SGHRS, CDR2 YFSETQ. The V end was cut by 0 bases, the J end by 5 bases, with 12 bases between. The DNA for the CDR3 is TGCGCCAGCAGCTTGGAGTTAGCGGACCACAATGAGCAGTTCTTC. Its protein is CASSLELADHNEQFF.

The chain links TRBV6-5 to TRBJ2-1; TRBD2 matches at 11 bases. The germline CDR1 and CDR2 sequences are MNHEY and SVGAGI. Trimming at V came to 8 bases and at J to 6 bases, leaving 9 bases not matched to a gene. This CDR3 region has 15 residues. The CDR3 sequence: CASAPGLAGGNEQFF. The CDR3 DNA sequence: TGTGCCAGCGCTCCCGGGCTAGCGGGAGGCAATGAGCAGTTCTTC.

V is TRBV28 and J is TRBJ1-4, with 9 bases fitting TRBD1. CDR1 is MDHEN and CDR2 is SYDVKM in the germline V gene. After removal of 5 bases from V and 6 bases from J, the junction contained 7 bases not matched to a gene. This CDR3 is 15 amino acids long. CDR3 nucleotide sequence: TGTGCCAGCAGTACCCGACAGGGGGGTTATGAAAAACTGTTTTTT. Its translation is CASSTRQGGYEKLFF.

V usage is TRBV30 and J usage is TRBJ2-1; no reliable D call. The CDR3 loop spans 12 amino acids. With 3 bases removed from V and 14 bases from J, the gap between germline ends came to 17 bases. CDR1 is GTSNPN, CDR2 SVGIG, per germline (reference sequence). In nucleotides, the CDR3 is TGTGCCTGGAGGTTACTTACTCCCTATGAGTTCTTC. The encoded protein is CAWRLLTPYEFF.

This chain's CDR3 is CASSLPIGPGLAGNEQYF. The DNA for the CDR3 is TGTGCCAGCAGCTTACCCATTGGGCCGGGACTAGCGGGAAACGAGCAGTACTTC. The chain joins TRBV11-2 to TRBJ2-7; 13 nucleotides align to TRBD2. Germline loops: CDR1 SGHAT, CDR2 FQNNGV. The V gene end was trimmed by 2 bases and the J gene end by 5 bases; junction bases not matched to a gene: 12. The CDR3 loop spans 18 amino acids.

The chain couples TRBV18 to TRBJ2-5; no clear D gene. Germline V gives CDR1 KGHSH, CDR2 LQKENI. This CDR3 region has 13 residues. V was cut by 3 bases and J by 5 bases, with 10 bases left in between. The CDR3 loop is CASSPSEWETQYF. Here the CDR3 DNA reads TGTGCCAGCTCACCCTCCGAGTGGGAGACCCAGTACTTC.

The genes are TRBV9 and TRBJ2-7, with D possibly matching TRBD1 (6 bases). Trimming shortened V by 0 bases and J by 2 bases, and 9 bases separated the two germline ends. From germline, CDR1 is SGDLS and CDR2 YYNGEE. This CDR3 has 14 amino acids. Here the CDR3 DNA reads TGTGCCAGCAGCGTAGGAGGGGGTACCTACGAGCAGTACTTC. Its protein is CASSVGGGTYEQYF.

The V gene is TRBV15, the J gene TRBJ2-1; D may be TRBD1 or TRBD2 (5 bases each). The CDR3 loop spans 14 amino acids. Germline loops: CDR1 LNHNV, CDR2 YYDKDF (reference sequence). The ends were cut back, 6 bases at V and 3 bases at J, with 12 bases in the middle. The CDR3, as DNA: TGTGCCACCAGAAACCGGGACGGCTACAATGAGCAGTTCTTC. Translation: CATRNRDGYNEQFF.

The table lists this clone with a count of one. This rearrangement joins TRBV19 to TRBJ2-7, with D unclear. The V gene's germline CDR1 is LNHDA and CDR2 SQIVND (reference sequence). This CDR3 region has 11 residues. Trimming cost V 5 bases and J 4 bases, with 6 bases left between them. CDR3 protein: CASSGRYEQYF. DNA of the CDR3: TGTGCCAGTAGTGGGCGTTACGAGCAGTACTTC. Combining the CDR3 with reference TRBV19 and TRBJ2-7 gives the whole variable domain DGGITQSPKYLFRKEGQNVTLSCEQNLNHDAMYWYRQDPGQGLRLIYYSQIVNDFQKGDIAEGYSVSREKKESFPLTVTSAQKNPTAFYLCASSGRYEQYFGPGTRLTVT.

The V call is TRBV29-1, the J call TRBJ2-5; maybe TRBD1 (7 bases). The CDR3 length is 18 residues. Germline V gene lookup returns CDR1 SQVTM and CDR2 ANQGSEA. With 3 bases removed from V and 0 bases from J, the gap between germline ends came to 23 bases. CDR3 region: CSVDPVLSRGVNQETQYF. The CDR3 coding sequence is TGCAGCGTTGATCCTGTCTTGAGCAGGGGGGTGAACCAAGAGACCCAGTACTTC. The entire variable domain, with the rest obtained from reference TRBV29-1 and TRBJ2-5, is as follows: SAVISQKPSRDICQRGTSLTIQCQVDSQVTMMFWYRQQPGQSLTLIATANQGSEATYESGFVIDKFPISRPNLTFSTLTVSNMSPEDSSIYLCSVDPVLSRGVNQETQYFGPGTRLLVL.

The rearrangement links TRBV7-9 to TRBJ2-7; weak D call: TRBD2 (6 bases). V was clipped by 2 bases and J by 3 bases, with 11 bases between them. Germline V gene data show CDR1 as SEHNR and CDR2 as FQNEAQ (reference sequence). This CDR3 region has 14 residues. CDR3: CASSLTSSLYEQYF. For the CDR3, the DNA is TGTGCCAGCAGCTTAACTAGCAGTCTCTACGAGCAGTACTTC.

The chain combines TRBV5-1 with TRBJ2-1, with D unresolved. The CDR3 loop spans 18 amino acids. Germline CDR1 SGHRS, CDR2 YFSETQ. V lost 1 base to trimming and J lost 2 bases, with 19 bases between them. As DNA, the CDR3 is TGCGCCAGCAGCTTGAATATGGTGGCCGACGGCCCCTACAATGAGCAGTTCTTC. Its translation: CASSLNMVADGPYNEQFF.

A single count supports this clone. This chain connects TRBV9 to TRBJ2-4; TRBD2 might be the D (6 bases). V lost 4 bases to trimming and J lost 0 bases, with 14 bases between them. Germline V gene lookup returns CDR1 SGDLS and CDR2 YYNGEE. The CDR3 totals 16 residues. DNA of the CDR3: TGTGCCAGCAGCTCCCTGCCGGGACTAGCCAAAAACATTCAGTACTTC. Its protein is CASSSLPGLAKNIQYF.

In its sample, this clone was seen a few times. V gene TRBV5-5 combines with J gene TRBJ2-7; no clear D gene. Trimming shortened V by 5 bases and J by 3 bases, and 15 bases separated the two germline ends. The CDR3 extends over 14 amino acids. In germline, CDR1 is SGHKS, CDR2 YYEKEE (reference sequence). The CDR3 is CASRFSGAIYEQYF. As DNA, the CDR3 is TGTGCCAGCAGGTTTAGTGGAGCTATCTACGAGCAGTACTTC.

The chain is built from TRBV7-9 and TRBJ2-5; D remains unclear. The end of the DNA fits TRBJ2-7 better, so the J call may be wrong. Germline V gene sequence: CDR1 SEHNR, CDR2 FQNEAQ (reference sequence). The length of the CDR3 is 11 residues. The CDR3 nucleotides are TGTGCCAGCAGCCCAAACTACGAGCAGTACTTC. Its protein is CASSPNYEQYF.